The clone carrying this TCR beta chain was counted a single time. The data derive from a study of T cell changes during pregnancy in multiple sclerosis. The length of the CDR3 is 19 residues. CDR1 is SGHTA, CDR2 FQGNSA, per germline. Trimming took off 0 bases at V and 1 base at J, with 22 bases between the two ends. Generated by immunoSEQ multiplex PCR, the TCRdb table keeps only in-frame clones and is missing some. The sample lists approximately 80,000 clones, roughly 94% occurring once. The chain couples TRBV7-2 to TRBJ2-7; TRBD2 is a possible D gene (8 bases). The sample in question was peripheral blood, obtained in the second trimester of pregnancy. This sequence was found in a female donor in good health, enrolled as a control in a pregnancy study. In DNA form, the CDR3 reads TGTGCCAGCAGCTTAGCGGGGACAGCGGGAGTGGCCCGATCCTACGAGCAGTACTTC. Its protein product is CASSLAGTAGVARSYEQYF. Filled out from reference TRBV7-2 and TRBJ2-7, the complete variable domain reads GAGVSQSPSNKVTEKGKDVELRCDPISGHTALYWYRQSLGQGLEFLIYFQGNSAPDKSGLPSDRFSAERTGGSVSTLTIQRTQQEDSAVYLCASSLAGTAGVARSYEQYFGPGTRLTVT.